This T cell receptor (beta chain) appears in the sequencing data of a study of STAT3 mutations in large granular lymphocyte leukemia. TCRdb's table, derived via immunoSEQ multiplex PCR, lists solely in-frame clones and lacks some. The sample records roughly 40,000 clones, around 80% being singletons. This clone was detected once. Its antigen is not identified. Study-wide results and caveats: At least one immunodominant TCR beta clonotype appeared in every T-cell large granular lymphocyte leukemia patient.

From germline, CDR1 is MDHEN and CDR2 SYDVKM. The CDR3 covers 15 residues. The germline V and J ends were trimmed by 8 bases and 7 bases, with 21 bases remaining between them. The chain uses TRBV28 and TRBJ1-5, with D tentatively TRBD1 (5 bases). The source is a human donor with T large granular lymphocyte leukemia. Some clones in this sample may be carry-over from other donors' samples. What was sequenced was PBMCs. In nucleotides, the CDR3 is TGTGCCAGCCACCTTCAAGGGACCCTCAGGCAGCCCCAGCATTTT. Its translation: CASHLQGTLRQPQHF.